This T cell receptor (beta chain) was sequenced in a study of graft-versus-host responses after intestinal transplantation. V gave up 3 bases and J gave up 6 bases; unmatched junction bases: 9. The CDR3 has 15 residues. In the case of this clone: Antigen specificity is unknown.

The repertoire was sequenced with immunoSEQ multiplex PCR; TCRdb's copy has only in-frame clones and lacks some. The table has under 140,000 clones, 93% seen once; the top ten hold 0.4% to 0.65%. The chain links TRBV23-1 to TRBJ2-3; 7 bases agree with TRBD1. TRBV23-1 is designated an ORF whose function remains uncertain. This receptor was obtained from a human donor who received an intestinal transplant. The sample here was unstimulated CD8+ T cells sorted from spleen or lymph node cells, taken before intestinal transplant. For the CDR3, the DNA is TGCGCCAGCAGTCATACAAGTCAAGGGGGCGATACGCAGTATTTT. This sequence encodes CASSHTSQGGDTQYF.